Reported below is one T cell receptor beta chain. The source of the sample is a study of early T cells in non-severe SARS-CoV-2 infection. TCRdb passed the 5' RACE reads through MiXCR, listing each CDR3 protein once. The table has 80,000 to 100,000 distinct CDR3 sequences, approximately 11% seen once. Deletions cut 3 bases from V and 5 bases from J, with 12 bases between. This CDR3 has 15 amino acids. The germline gives CDR1 KGHDR, CDR2 SFDVKD. The specimen was whole blood, collected at baseline. V is TRBV24-1 and J is TRBJ1-4; D is unresolved. The receptor's source is an adult who was a healthcare worker with PCR-confirmed SARS-CoV-2 infection or an uninfected control (not recorded which). The DNA of the CDR3 is TGTGCCACCAGTGATAAGACACCGGGAAATGAAAAACTGTTTTTT. Translation: CATSDKTPGNEKLFF.